Many counts were recorded for the clone carrying this T cell receptor (beta chain). The antigen remains unidentified. The CDR3 loop spans 14 amino acids. CDR1 SQVTM and CDR2 ANQGSEA come from the germline V gene. V lost 4 bases and J lost 0, with 10 bases in between. Exclusion of patients followed from uncontrolled infection, other autoimmune disease, pregnancy or lactation. RNA transcripts were the template for amplifying TCR beta CDR3 regions. First-round RT-PCR with HTBI primers amplified the TCR CDR3 region. TCRdb fed the multiplex PCR reads into MiXCR, producing one record per CDR3 protein. Here the sample spans a few hundred thousand distinct CDR3 sequences, around 16% being singletons. This record belongs to a study of T cells in Graves' hyperthyroidism and ophthalmopathy. Broader study findings: Ophthalmopathy, as predicted by the model, came a median 6.5 months after the prediction.

V usage is TRBV29-1 and J usage is TRBJ1-3; D is perhaps TRBD1 (5 bases). Sequenced sample: blood. The clonotype comes from a woman younger than 35 with Graves' hyperthyroidism that later progressed to Graves' ophthalmopathy. CDR3 sequence (DNA): TGCAGCGTTGGCGGGGCGAGCTCTGGAAACACCATATATTTT. Its protein product is CSVGGASSGNTIYF.